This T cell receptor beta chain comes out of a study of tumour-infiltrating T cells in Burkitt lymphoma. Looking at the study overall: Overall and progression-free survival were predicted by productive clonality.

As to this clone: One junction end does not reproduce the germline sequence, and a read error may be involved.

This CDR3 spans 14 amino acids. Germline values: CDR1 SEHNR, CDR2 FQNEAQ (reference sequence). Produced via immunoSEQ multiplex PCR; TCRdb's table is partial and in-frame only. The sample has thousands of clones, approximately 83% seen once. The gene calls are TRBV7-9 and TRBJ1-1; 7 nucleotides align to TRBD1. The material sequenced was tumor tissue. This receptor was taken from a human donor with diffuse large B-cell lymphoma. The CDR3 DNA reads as TGTGCCAACAGCTTAGGACAGGTTAACACTGAAGCTTTCTTT. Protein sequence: CANSLGQVNTEAFF.